This record concerns one TCR beta chain sequence. This record belongs to a study of siplizumab effects on memory and regulatory T cells. CDR3 size: 15 residues. V lost 0 bases and J lost 8; bases outside the gene matches: 7. CDR1 SGHNT and CDR2 YENEEA come from the germline V gene. Profiling relied on immunoSEQ multiplex PCR, and the TCRdb table lists in-frame clones only, not all of them. The data show around 110,000 clones, approximately 94% seen once. The source material was non-Treg CD4+ T cells sorted from blood. The clonotype originates from a human donor in good health. The chain recombines TRBV11-3 with TRBJ2-1, with 7 nucleotides matching TRBD2. The CDR3 reads CASSLDRGSSHEQFF. CDR3 nucleotides: TGTGCCAGCAGCTTAGATCGCGGGAGTAGCCATGAGCAGTTCTTC.